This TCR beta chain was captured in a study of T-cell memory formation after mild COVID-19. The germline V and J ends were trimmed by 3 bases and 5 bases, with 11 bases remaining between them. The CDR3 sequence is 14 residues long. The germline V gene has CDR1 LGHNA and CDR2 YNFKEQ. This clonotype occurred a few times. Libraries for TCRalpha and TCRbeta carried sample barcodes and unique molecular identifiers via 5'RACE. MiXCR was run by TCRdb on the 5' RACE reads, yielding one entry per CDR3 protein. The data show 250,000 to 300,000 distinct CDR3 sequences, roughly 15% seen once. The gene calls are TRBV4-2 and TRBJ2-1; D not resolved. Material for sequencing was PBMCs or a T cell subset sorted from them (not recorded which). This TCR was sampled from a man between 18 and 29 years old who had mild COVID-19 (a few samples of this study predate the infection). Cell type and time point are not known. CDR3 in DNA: TGTGCCAGCAGCCAGAGCGATTACCACAATGAGCAGTTCTTC. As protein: CASSQSDYHNEQFF.